The 25 T cell receptor beta chains given below trace back to one sample, sequenced in a study of blood T cell repertoires in COVID-19. Libraries were prepared by immunoSEQ multiplex PCR; TCRdb keeps only in-frame clonotypes and omits some of them. The data hold more than 400,000 clones, with about nine tenths observed a single time. Material: PBMCs or T cells enriched from blood (not recorded which). These TCRs come from a young man who had recovered from COVID-19.

The V and J genes are TRBV4-1 and TRBJ2-1, with TRBD2 as a possible D gene (5 bases). CDR3 length: 15 residues. In germline, CDR1 is MGHRA, CDR2 YSYEKL. The V end was cut by 4 bases, the J end by 3 bases, with 13 bases between. For the CDR3, the DNA is TGCGCCAGCAGCCGGAAGCCCGGGGACTACAATGAGCAGTTCTTC. Its translation: CASSRKPGDYNEQFF.

The chain recombines TRBV28 with TRBJ1-3; 7 bases map to TRBD1. Germline V lookup: CDR1 MDHEN, CDR2 SYDVKM. J lost 0 bases, V lost 5 bases, and 22 bases had no gene match. The CDR3 runs to 21 residues. In DNA, the CDR3 is TGTGCCAGCAGTCCGATCCGGGACAGCCTCTATCGATGGTTCTCTGGAAACACCATATATTTT. Translated, it gives CASSPIRDSLYRWFSGNTIYF.

J is TRBJ1-5 and V is TRBV2, with 7 bases matching TRBD1. Losses at the gene ends were 6 bases for V and 1 base for J; bases not matched to a gene: 3. CDR3 size: 14 residues. Germline V gene data show CDR1 as SNHLY and CDR2 as FYNNEI. The CDR3 DNA reads TGTGCCAGCAGCTTGGGACAGAGCAATCAGCCCCAGCATTTT. The encoded protein is CASSLGQSNQPQHF.

V is TRBV4-1 and J is TRBJ2-1, with TRBD2 matching 9 bases. Looked up from germline, CDR1 is MGHRA and CDR2 is YSYEKL. This CDR3 region has 16 residues. J gave up 4 bases and V 0 bases, and 4 bases lay outside the gene matches. The CDR3 loop is CASSQDPSGGYNEQFF. The CDR3 DNA follows: TGCGCCAGCAGCCAAGATCCCAGCGGGGGGTACAATGAGCAGTTCTTC.

This chain uses TRBV6-2 or TRBV6-3 with TRBJ1-1, with D possibly TRBD1 on 5 matching bases. V was shortened by 6 bases and J by 2 bases, with 13 bases between the two germline ends. Germline-derived CDR1 and CDR2 are MNHEY and SVGEGT. This CDR3 spans 14 amino acids. The CDR3 protein is CASSSDRANTEAFF. As DNA, the CDR3 is TGTGCCAGCAGCTCTGACAGAGCAAACACTGAAGCTTTCTTT.

The chain has TRBV11-2 and TRBJ1-2; tentatively, D is TRBD1 (5 bases). The germline V gene encodes CDR1 SGHAT and CDR2 FQNNGV. Trimming pared 4 bases from V and 0 bases from J, leaving 15 bases between. This CDR3 region has 16 residues. Written as DNA, the CDR3 is TGTGCCAGCAGCTCCCCGGGGGTGCCTTCTAACTATGGCTACACCTTC. Its protein is CASSSPGVPSNYGYTF.

In its sample, this clone was seen once. This specimen includes other DNA sequences encoding the same CDR3. The V gene is TRBV6-5, the J gene TRBJ1-5; TRBD1 agrees at 7 bases. The germline CDR1 and CDR2 sequences are MNHEY and SVGAGI. After removal of 6 bases from V and 2 bases from J, the junction contained 1 base not matched to a gene. The CDR3 covers 13 residues. The CDR3 region has the DNA TGTGCCAGCAGAACAGGGGGCAATCAGCCCCAGCATTTT. This codes for CASRTGGNQPQHF.

This clone came up once. The chain links TRBV2 to TRBJ1-1; D may be TRBD1 (5 bases). Between the trimmed V and J ends, which lost 4 bases and 2 bases, there was a span of 14 bases. This CDR3 is 15 amino acids long. From germline, CDR1 is SNHLY and CDR2 FYNNEI. The CDR3 sequence is CASSVWPGGNTEAFF. The CDR3 DNA reads as TGTGCCAGCAGTGTCTGGCCCGGGGGAAACACTGAAGCTTTCTTT.

This clone has just a few counts. The chain joins TRBV27 to TRBJ2-5, with TRBD2 matching over 10 bases. CDR3 length equals 19 residues. Germline V gene lookup returns CDR1 MNHEY and CDR2 SMNVEV (reference sequence). Losses at the gene ends were 5 bases for V and 6 bases for J; bases not matched to a gene: 21. CDR3 sequence (DNA): TGTGCCAGCAGTCCCCCCGCGCTTTCCAGCGGGAGGGTGAGGAAGACCCAGTACTTC. Its translation: CASSPPALSSGRVRKTQYF.

The chain carries TRBV5-8 and TRBJ1-2; 8 positions match TRBD1. The CDR3 consists of 15 residues. In germline, CDR1 is SGHTS, CDR2 YDEGEE. V shed 4 bases and J 6 bases; nucleotides not matched to a gene: 11. This CDR3 is CASSLGDRSHNGYTF. The CDR3 nucleotides read TGTGCCAGCAGCCTGGGGGACAGGTCGCACAATGGCTACACCTTC.

CDR3: CASSQTLAKNIQYF. Written as DNA, the CDR3 is TGCGCCAGCAGTCAGACTCTAGCCAAAAACATTCAGTACTTC. The rearrangement links TRBV5-1 to TRBJ2-4; D gene unclear. Trimming pared 5 bases from V and 0 bases from J, leaving 9 bases between. CDR1 is SGHRS and CDR2 is YFSETQ in the germline V gene. This CDR3 is built from 14 residues.

The CDR3 DNA reads as TGCGCCAGCAGCTTGGGGGGGGATTCACCCCTCCACTTT. It is translated as CASSLGGDSPLHF. The chain employs TRBV5-1 and TRBJ1-6; tentative D call: TRBD1 (5 bases). This CDR3 spans 13 amino acids. Germline CDR1 SGHRS, CDR2 YFSETQ. Trimming removed 0 bases at V and 8 bases at J, with 6 bases between.

This chain connects TRBV24-1 to TRBJ2-1; 7 bases map to TRBD1. CDR1 KGHDR and CDR2 SFDVKD come from the germline V gene. This CDR3 region has 15 residues. The J segment lost 9 bases and the V segment lost 10 bases, leaving 17 bases of the junction unmatched. Written as DNA, the CDR3 is TGTGCCACTCCCTGGCGACAGGGATCTAACTGTGAGCAGTTCTTC. It encodes CATPWRQGSNCEQFF.

This clone appeared a single time. The V and J genes are TRBV20-1 and TRBJ2-5; the D is unclear. The CDR3 runs 10 residues. Between the trimmed V and J ends, which lost 2 bases and 13 bases, there was a span of 11 bases. The germline CDR1 and CDR2 sequences are DFQATT and SNEGSKA (reference sequence). In nucleotides, the CDR3 is TGCAGTGCTAGATTTGGCAGTGCGTACTTC. Amino acids: CSARFGSAYF.

The chain carries TRBV12-5 and TRBJ1-1; D gene unclear. V dropped 0 bases and J dropped 5 bases, with 13 bases sitting between them. The CDR3 spans 15 residues. In germline, CDR1 is LGHNT, CDR2 FRNRAP. CDR3 amino acids: CASGLVRTGWTEAFF. The CDR3, as DNA: TGTGCTAGTGGTTTGGTACGAACGGGATGGACTGAAGCTTTCTTT.

The chain carries TRBV11-2 and TRBJ1-2; TRBD1 matches 7 bases. Trimming took 6 bases from V and 2 from J; bases not matched to a gene: 6. In germline, CDR1 is SGHAT, CDR2 FQNNGV. The CDR3 length is 14 residues. The CDR3 here is CASSKTGSNYGYTF. CDR3 coding DNA: TGTGCCAGCAGTAAGACAGGGTCAAACTATGGCTACACCTTC.

This chain joins TRBV5-1 and TRBJ1-5; 7 nucleotides match TRBD1. V was pared by 0 bases and J by 5 bases, with 5 bases of the junction left unmatched. The CDR3 totals 15 residues. From germline, CDR1 is SGHRS and CDR2 YFSETQ. The CDR3 nucleotides are TGCGCCAGCAGCTTGGCGGGGACAGATTATCAGCCCCAGCATTTT. Its translation: CASSLAGTDYQPQHF.

The chain's CDR3 is CAISEDSGYTF. In DNA, the CDR3 is TGTGCCATCAGTGAAGACTCTGGCTACACCTTC. The genes are TRBV10-3 and TRBJ1-2; no reliable D call. This CDR3 is built from 11 residues. Trimming took off 3 bases at V and 7 bases at J, with 6 bases between the two ends. Germline-derived CDR1 and CDR2 are ENHRY and SYGVKD.

This chain joins TRBV13 and TRBJ2-7, with D perhaps TRBD1 (6 bases). V dropped 7 bases and J dropped 0 bases, with 10 bases sitting between them. Germline V gives CDR1 PRHDT, CDR2 FYEKMQ (reference sequence). This CDR3 is 13 amino acids long. CDR3 sequence: CASTQGGSYEQYF. CDR3 sequence (DNA): TGTGCCAGCACGCAAGGGGGCTCCTACGAGCAGTACTTC.

The chain recombines TRBV16 with TRBJ2-7, with a weak D call TRBD1 (5 bases). The CDR3 is 15 amino acids. Trimming stripped 0 bases from V and 7 bases from J, with 16 bases between. Per germline, CDR1 KGHSY and CDR2 FQNENV. CDR3 residues: CASSQSGHTGREQYF. The CDR3 DNA reads as TGTGCCAGCAGCCAATCGGGCCACACAGGTCGGGAGCAGTACTTC.

V is TRBV12-3 or TRBV12-4 and J is TRBJ1-1, with D unclear. Trimming cost V 7 bases and J 0 bases, with 9 bases left between them. The CDR3 consists of 13 residues. CDR3 protein: CASTPVVNTEAFF. Written as DNA, the CDR3 is TGTGCCAGCACCCCGGTAGTGAACACTGAAGCTTTCTTT.

This chain uses TRBV20-1 with TRBJ1-2; D unclear. V shed 3 bases and J shed 3 bases, with 11 bases lying between them. Germline V lookup: CDR1 DFQATT, CDR2 SNEGSKA (reference sequence). The CDR3 extends over 13 amino acids. CDR3 in amino acids: CSASTGGDYGYTF. DNA of the CDR3: TGCAGTGCTAGTACCGGTGGTGACTATGGCTACACCTTC.

This clone was observed a few times. The CDR3 DNA sequence: TGCGCCAGCAGCGACATTAGCGGGAGAGGCGCCGGGGAGCTGTTTTTT. It specifies CASSDISGRGAGELFF. V is TRBV5-1 and J is TRBJ2-2; TRBD2 matches 9 bases. The J segment lost 6 bases and the V segment lost 4 bases, leaving 10 bases of the junction unmatched. Germline V gene lookup returns CDR1 SGHRS and CDR2 YFSETQ. The CDR3 totals 16 residues.

This chain links TRBV19 with TRBJ2-7; 11 bases are shared with TRBD2. This CDR3 has 14 residues. The V gene end was trimmed by 2 bases and the J gene end by 3 bases; junction bases not matched to a gene: 0. The germline V gene encodes CDR1 LNHDA and CDR2 SQIVND (reference sequence). The CDR3 region is CASSITSGSYEQYF. The CDR3 DNA reads TGTGCCAGTAGTATAACTAGCGGGAGCTACGAGCAGTACTTC. Looking up the rest from reference TRBV19 and TRBJ2-7 gives the full variable domain: DGGITQSPKYLFRKEGQNVTLSCEQNLNHDAMYWYRQDPGQGLRLIYYSQIVNDFQKGDIAEGYSVSREKKESFPLTVTSAQKNPTAFYLCASSITSGSYEQYFGPGTRLTVT.

This sequence joins TRBV3-1 (or the pseudogene TRBV3-2) and TRBJ1-2; TRBD1 aligns across 7 bases. Germline loops: CDR1 LGHDT, CDR2 YNNKEL (reference sequence). This CDR3 contains 12 residues. Trimming at V came to 6 bases and at J to 8 bases, leaving 6 bases not matched to a gene. The CDR3 sequence: CASSKGGGGYTF. The DNA of the CDR3 is TGTGCCAGCAGTAAAGGGGGCGGCGGCTACACCTTC.